This TCR beta chain is from a study of cytomegalovirus exposure and HLA in healthy donors. Looked up from germline, CDR1 is MNHNS and CDR2 is SASEGT. The CDR3 sequence is 13 residues long. V lost 5 bases and J lost 3, with 8 bases in between. With respect to this clone: The target antigen is unknown.

It was with 60 Vbeta and 13 Jbeta primers that the PCR ran. Sequencing used immunoSEQ multiplex PCR; TCRdb keeps in-frame clones, though not all of them. The sample comprises 150,000 to 200,000 clones, about three quarters of which are singletons, and about 10% rests with the top ten. Study conclusions and caveats: TCR beta sequences reportedly predicted the HLA-A and HLA-B alleles of most subjects accurately. Common viral pathogens were later found to be apparently linked to several of the most significant clusters.

Sample: PBMCs. This sequence joins TRBV6-1 and TRBJ1-5; D possibly corresponds to TRBD1 (5 bases). The receptor comes from a young man in good health and CMV-seropositive. The CDR3 nucleotides are TGTGCCAGCAGTACGACAGACAATCAGCCCCAGCATTTT. As protein: CASSTTDNQPQHF.